This is a list of T cell receptor beta chains from one sample in a study of blood T cell repertoires in COVID-19. The repertoire was sequenced with immunoSEQ multiplex PCR; TCRdb's copy has only in-frame clones and lacks some. The table includes about 190,000 clones, around 90% detected once. The sample comprised peripheral blood. These receptors all stem from a man in his fifties or sixties with acute or convalescent COVID-19. Both conserved end residues are part of each CDR3. D genes are given only for firm matches. Size values are once, few and many counts, or a class for expanded clones, and some rows have none.

d_gene,abundance,v_gene,j_gene,CDR3nt,CDR3aa
NA,NA,TRBV2,TRBJ1-5,TGTGCCAGCAGGCGGTCGTTAGCAGGCAATCAGCCCCAGCATTTT,CASRRSLAGNQPQHF
NA,NA,TRBV6-5,TRBJ2-3,TGTGCCAGCAGTTACGGGGGGGGCCCACAGGGTACGCAGTATTTT,CASSYGGGPQGTQYF
TRBD2,NA,TRBV14,TRBJ2-1,TGTGCCAGCAGCCAAGATGTGGCTAGCGGTCGCTCGGGGCAGTTCTTC,CASSQDVASGRSGQFF
TRBD2,NA,TRBV7-8,TRBJ2-3,TGTGCCAGCAGCACTAGCAGGGGACTAGCGGGAGAAAGGGATACGCAGTATTTT,CASSTSRGLAGERDTQYF
TRBD1,NA,TRBV7-2,TRBJ2-3,TGTGCCAGCAGCTTAGCGGGGGACAGGGGGCGCATGAATACGCAGTATTTT,CASSLAGDRGRMNTQYF
NA,NA,TRBV28,TRBJ2-7,TGTGCCAGCTCCTCAGGGGCTTACTACGAGCAGTACTTC,CASSSGAYYEQYF
TRBD1,once,TRBV4-2,TRBJ2-1,TGTGCCAGCAGCCCGGGACAGGGGGTATGGGATGAGCAGTTCTTC,CASSPGQGVWDEQFF
TRBD1,NA,TRBV27,TRBJ1-3,TGTGCCAGCTCCCAGGGGACAGGGGGGGCAAACACCATATATTTT,CASSQGTGGANTIYF
NA,NA,TRBV28,TRBJ2-5,TGTGCCAGCAGTTTATCCCAGGGACAAGAGACCCAGTACTTC,CASSLSQGQETQYF
NA,NA,TRBV4-2,TRBJ1-1,TGTGCCAGCAGCCAAAGGTTCTTTGCGGAACAAGGGGAGGGCACTGAAGCTTTCTTT,CASSQRFFAEQGEGTEAFF
TRBD2,NA,TRBV27,TRBJ2-7,TGTGCCAGCAGAGCGGGACTAGCGGGAGAGCAGTACTTC,CASRAGLAGEQYF
NA,once,TRBV19,TRBJ1-4,TGTGCCAGTAGTATGGATGGGGAGCTTAATGAAAAACTGTTTTTT,CASSMDGELNEKLFF
TRBD2,NA,TRBV28,TRBJ2-2,TGTGCCAGTAGACTAGCGGGGGCCGTCACCGGGGAGCTGTTTTTT,CASRLAGAVTGELFF
TRBD2,once,TRBV5-4,TRBJ2-1,TGTGCCAGCAGCTTGCGGCGGGAGCTCTACAATGAGCAGTTCTTC,CASSLRRELYNEQFF
TRBD1,NA,TRBV29-1,TRBJ2-1,TGCAGCGTTGAAGAGGACAGGGGCTATGAGCAGTTCTTC,CSVEEDRGYEQFF
NA,NA,TRBV30,TRBJ1-3,TGTGCCTGGAGTGTCAGCTCTGGAAACACCATATATTTT,CAWSVSSGNTIYF
NA,NA,TRBV19,TRBJ2-7,TGTGCCAGTAGTGCAAGTATCGCGGGTGCTTACGAGCAGTACTTC,CASSASIAGAYEQYF
TRBD1,NA,TRBV6-5,TRBJ1-6,TGTGCCAGCAGTTACCGACAGGGGGGACGTTCACCCCTCCACTTT,CASSYRQGGRSPLHF
TRBD2,NA,TRBV4-2,TRBJ2-1,TGTGCCAGCAGCCAGGGACTAGCGGACATCTACAATGAGCAGTTCTTC,CASSQGLADIYNEQFF
TRBD1,NA,TRBV4-1,TRBJ2-7,TGCGCCAGCAGCCAAGTAACCGGGACAGTCGTCTTC,CASSQVTGTVVF
NA,NA,TRBV10-3,TRBJ1-6,TGTGCCATCAGTGAGCAGAGTGTCGGCGGGGCTTCACCCCTCCACTTT,CAISEQSVGGASPLHF
NA,NA,TRBV6-1,TRBJ2-7,TGTGCCAGCAGTGAGTCTGACAGATTTTTCGAGCAGTACTTC,CASSESDRFFEQYF
NA,NA,TRBV18,TRBJ1-2,TGTGCCAGCTCACCACCGGACACTTTTTATGGCTACACCTTC,CASSPPDTFYGYTF